This T cell receptor (beta chain) was obtained from a study of blood T cells in healthy people across ages. Primers used in a second PCR of about 6 to 11 cycles were a sample-barcoded 5' primer and a J-beta primer mix. Each CDR3 protein gets one entry after TCRdb re-called the 5' RACE reads with MiXCR. The repertoire holds 850,000 to 1,000,000 distinct CDR3 sequences, with roughly 51% as singletons. CDR3 size: 14 residues. The V gene lost 4 bases and the J gene lost 3 bases, with 14 bases spanning the gap. Germline CDR1 is SGDLS and CDR2 is YYNGEE. Regarding the study as a whole: Significant beta diversity loss was already apparent by age roughly 40, declining roughly linearly. When set beside aged donors, long-lived donors presented more naive CD4+ cells and higher diversity.

This clonotype was detected a few times. The antigen remains undetermined. The material sequenced was blood. The TCR was taken from a woman aged 55-69 years in good health. V gene TRBV9 combines with J gene TRBJ2-7, with D perhaps TRBD1 (8 bases). In DNA form, the CDR3 reads TGTGCCAGCAGCATGAGCGGGACAGGCTACGAGCAGTACTTC. Protein sequence: CASSMSGTGYEQYF. Based on the CDR3 plus reference TRBV9 and TRBJ2-7, the full variable domain is DSGVTQTPKHLITATGQRVTLRCSPRSGDLSVYWYQQSLDQGLQFLIQYYNGEERAKGNILERFSAQQFPDLHSELNLSSLELGDSALYFCASSMSGTGYEQYFGPGTRLTVT.